A selection of T cell receptor beta chains follows, all from one sample in a study of shared clonotypes between healthy human individuals. This table comes from immunoSEQ multiplex PCR, and its TCRdb copy is limited to in-frame clones, with some not included. This sample has hundreds of thousands of clones, with around 96% found just once. Sequencing was done on a sample of naive CD8+ T cells sorted from blood. Receptor source: a woman aged 25 to 39 in good health. Both conserved end residues are part of each CDR3. The order of the fields is J gene, D gene, V gene, CDR3 protein, CDR3 DNA. D genes are given only for firm matches.

j_call: TRBJ1-5; d_call: .; v_call: TRBV2; cdr3_aa: CASSERPQTQHF; cdr3_nt: TGTGCCAGCAGTGAACGGCCCCAAACCCAGCATTTT
j_call: TRBJ1-5; d_call: TRBD1; v_call: TRBV6-4; cdr3_aa: CASSVGTDYSNQPQHF; cdr3_nt: TGTGCCAGCAGTGTCGGGACAGATTATAGCAATCAGCCCCAGCATTTT
j_call: TRBJ2-7; d_call: .; v_call: TRBV27; cdr3_aa: CASTPGEGTYEQYF; cdr3_nt: TGTGCCAGCACCCCCGGGGAAGGGACCTACGAGCAGTACTTC
j_call: TRBJ2-3; d_call: .; v_call: TRBV7-9; cdr3_aa: CASSLVGQPESSTDTQYF; cdr3_nt: TGTGCCAGCAGCTTAGTAGGACAGCCTGAATCTAGCACAGATACGCAGTATTTT
j_call: TRBJ1-1; d_call: .; v_call: TRBV7-9; cdr3_aa: CASSSTPAPEAFF; cdr3_nt: TGTGCCAGCAGCTCTACCCCCGCGCCTGAAGCTTTCTTT
j_call: TRBJ1-1; d_call: .; v_call: TRBV7-9; cdr3_aa: CASSLQNTEAFF; cdr3_nt: TGTGCCAGCAGCTTACAGAACACTGAAGCTTTCTTT
j_call: TRBJ2-5; d_call: .; v_call: TRBV27; cdr3_aa: CASSSIPGVQETQYF; cdr3_nt: TGTGCCAGCAGTTCAATCCCAGGTGTCCAAGAGACCCAGTACTTC
j_call: TRBJ2-3; d_call: .; v_call: TRBV11-2; cdr3_aa: CASSLVSTDTQYF; cdr3_nt: TGTGCCAGCAGCTTAGTGAGCACAGATACGCAGTATTTT
j_call: TRBJ1-2; d_call: TRBD1; v_call: TRBV13; cdr3_aa: CASSLAGTGGGNYGYTF; cdr3_nt: TGTGCCAGCAGCTTAGCAGGGACAGGGGGCGGGAACTATGGCTACACCTTC
j_call: TRBJ2-7; d_call: .; v_call: TRBV15; cdr3_aa: CATSATRGAMSEQYF; cdr3_nt: TGTGCCACCAGCGCTACCCGGGGGGCAATGAGCGAGCAGTACTTC
j_call: TRBJ1-5; d_call: .; v_call: TRBV10-1; cdr3_aa: CASSFGGDQPQHF; cdr3_nt: TGCGCCAGCAGTTTTGGAGGAGATCAGCCCCAGCATTTT
j_call: TRBJ2-2; d_call: TRBD1; v_call: TRBV2; cdr3_aa: CASSTPGQGAPGELFF; cdr3_nt: TGTGCCAGCAGTACCCCGGGACAGGGGGCGCCCGGGGAGCTGTTTTTT
j_call: TRBJ2-7; d_call: .; v_call: TRBV6-5; cdr3_aa: CASSGGIGEQYF; cdr3_nt: TGTGCCAGCAGTGGCGGGATCGGAGAGCAGTACTTC